These 24 T cell receptor beta chains were sequenced from one sample in a study of CD8+CD57+ T cells in acquired aplastic anemia. Using genomic DNA as the template, TCR beta VDJ and CDR3 profiling was carried out. TCRdb passed the reads through MiXCR, listing each CDR3 protein once. The profile shows roughly 80,000 distinct CDR3 sequences, 70% of them singletons. For sequencing, patients were chosen who had shown expansion of CD8+CD57+ cells by flow cytometry. The sample comprised sorted CD4+, CD8+, or CD8+CD57+ T cells (not recorded which) from PBMCs. These receptors originate from a human donor with aplastic anemia.

This clonotype has a single count. CDR3 in DNA: TGTGCCAGCAGTCCGTCTGGACTGTCCTACGAGCAGTACTTC. It encodes CASSPSGLSYEQYF. J is TRBJ2-7 and V is TRBV7-8; D is possibly TRBD2 (5 bases). Deletions cut 6 bases from V and 1 base from J, with 13 bases between. The germline V gene has CDR1 SGHVS and CDR2 FQNEAQ. The CDR3 covers 14 residues.

The chain carries TRBV25-1 and TRBJ1-4, with 7 bases that match TRBD1. CDR1 is MGHDK and CDR2 is SYGVNS in the germline V gene. There are 18 residues in the CDR3. Unmatched junction bases numbered 9, after V lost 2 bases and J lost 0 bases. The CDR3 coding sequence is TGTGCCAGCAGTGAACCCTTTAGACAGGGAGCAACTAATGAAAAACTGTTTTTT. Its protein product is CASSEPFRQGATNEKLFF.

This clonotype was counted only a few times. The chain uses TRBV11-3 and TRBJ2-3; D gene uncertain. V was trimmed by 3 bases and J by 0 bases, leaving 7 bases between them. The CDR3 spans 14 residues. Germline CDR1 SGHNT, CDR2 YENEEA. DNA of the CDR3: TGTGCCAGCAGCTTGGGCCGGAGCACAGATACGCAGTATTTT. Its translation: CASSLGRSTDTQYF.

There are a few counts of this clonotype. This chain's CDR3 is CAISESLAGPYEQYF. In nucleotides, the CDR3 is TGTGCCATCAGTGAGAGTCTAGCGGGCCCCTACGAGCAGTACTTC. The V and J genes are TRBV10-3 and TRBJ2-7; 8 bases line up with TRBD2. With 2 bases clipped from V and 2 bases from J, the junction kept 5 bases outside the gene matches. Per the germline V gene, CDR1 is ENHRY and CDR2 is SYGVKD. This CDR3 contains 15 residues.

The chain's CDR3 is CSARTGTGQETQYF. The CDR3 nucleotides are TGCAGTGCCCGTACCGGGACAGGCCAAGAGACCCAGTACTTC. This sequence joins TRBV20-1 and TRBJ2-5; 8 bases map to TRBD1. After removal of 6 bases from V and 1 base from J, the junction contained 7 bases not matched to a gene. The CDR3 runs 14 residues. Germline-derived CDR1 and CDR2 are DFQATT and SNEGSKA (reference sequence).

V usage is TRBV25-1 and J usage is TRBJ2-7; no firm D call. Germline V lookup: CDR1 MGHDK, CDR2 SYGVNS. The CDR3 extends over 11 amino acids. Trimming removed 7 bases at V and 9 bases at J, with 13 bases between. CDR3 protein: CASKELTRQYF. CDR3 DNA sequence: TGTGCCAGCAAGGAACTCACGCGGCAGTACTTC.

The genes are TRBV29-1 and TRBJ2-7, with D perhaps TRBD2 (7 bases). This CDR3 has 14 amino acids. Trimming cost V 6 bases and J 3 bases, with 18 bases left between them. Germline CDR1 reads SQVTM; CDR2 reads ANQGSEA. DNA of the CDR3: TGCAGCGTGGGAGGGACACCCGACCTCTACGAGCAGTACTTC. Translating it yields CSVGGTPDLYEQYF.

This clonotype was recorded many times. V is TRBV7-9 and J is TRBJ2-3; TRBD2 is a possible D gene (7 bases). From germline, CDR1 is SEHNR and CDR2 FQNEAQ (reference sequence). V was trimmed by 7 bases and J by 1 base, leaving 12 bases between them. This CDR3 region has 14 residues. CDR3 in DNA: TGTGCCAGCACTCAAGGGGGGGGCACAGATACGCAGTATTTT. Translating it yields CASTQGGGTDTQYF.

The chain combines TRBV12-3 or TRBV12-4 with TRBJ2-5; 7 positions match TRBD1. The CDR3 spans 13 residues. V dropped 6 bases and J dropped 5; count of bases not matched to a gene: 6. CDR3 DNA sequence: TGTGCCAGCAGACTACAGGGGTCCGAGACCCAGTACTTC. Translating it yields CASRLQGSETQYF.

V usage is TRBV20-1 and J usage is TRBJ1-1, with 7 positions matching TRBD1. The CDR3 runs 12 residues. The germline V gene has CDR1 DFQATT and CDR2 SNEGSKA (reference sequence). The junction had 5 bases not matched to a gene; V was cut back by 5 bases and J by 5 bases. DNA of the CDR3: TGCAGTGCTCTTCAGGGGGGTACTGAAGCTTTCTTT. Its translation: CSALQGGTEAFF.

The rearrangement uses TRBV9 and TRBJ2-5; 7 bases map to TRBD2. The last part of the DNA fits TRBJ2-7 better; the J call may be wrong. Per germline, CDR1 SGDLS and CDR2 YYNGEE. This CDR3 contains 15 residues. CDR3 nucleotide sequence: TGTGCCAGCAGCGTAACGGCTAGCGGACTATACGAGCAGTACTTC. Translating it yields CASSVTASGLYEQYF.

The chain uses TRBV5-1 and TRBJ1-1; D ambiguous. This CDR3 is 12 amino acids long. The germline V and J ends were trimmed by 5 bases and 5 bases, with 10 bases remaining between them. The germline V gene encodes CDR1 SGHRS and CDR2 YFSETQ. For the CDR3, the DNA is TGCGCCAGCAGTATGGGTGGAACTGAAGCTTTCTTT. It yields the protein CASSMGGTEAFF. Full variable domain (missing parts from reference TRBV5-1 and TRBJ1-1): KAGVTQTPRYLIKTRGQQVTLSCSPISGHRSVSWYQQTPGQGLQFLFEYFSETQRNKGNFPGRFSGRQFSNSRSEMNVSTLELGDSALYLCASSMGGTEAFFGQGTRLTVV.

The rearrangement links TRBV19 to TRBJ1-4; D may be TRBD1 (6 bases). Per the germline V gene, CDR1 is LNHDA and CDR2 is SQIVND (reference sequence). V dropped 4 bases and J dropped 8 bases, with 17 bases sitting between them. This CDR3 region has 15 residues. In nucleotides, the CDR3 is TGTGCCAGTAGTACGGAACAGGGTTCCATGGAAAAACTGTTTTTT. This sequence encodes CASSTEQGSMEKLFF.

The genes are TRBV7-8 and TRBJ2-7; D tentatively reads TRBD1 or TRBD2 (5 bases each). The germline V and J ends were trimmed by 5 bases and 7 bases, with 21 bases remaining between them. The germline gives CDR1 SGHVS, CDR2 FQNEAQ. The length of the CDR3 is 15 residues. CDR3 protein: CASSQRDHAEGEQYF. CDR3 in DNA: TGTGCCAGCAGCCAACGGGACCACGCAGAGGGGGAGCAGTACTTC.

This sequence joins TRBV7-3 and TRBJ2-7, with D perhaps assigned TRBD1 or TRBD2 (5 bases each). Germline V gene lookup returns CDR1 SGHTA and CDR2 FQGTGA. The CDR3 is 13 amino acids. Trimming removed 2 bases from V and 3 bases from J, with 8 bases in between. The CDR3: CASSLHGGYEQYF. The DNA for the CDR3 is TGTGCCAGCAGCTTACATGGGGGCTACGAGCAGTACTTC.

This clonotype has a handful of counts. The genes are TRBV10-2 and TRBJ2-7, with 10 bases fitting TRBD1. This CDR3 comprises 14 residues. After removal of 7 bases from V and 6 bases from J, the junction contained 9 bases not matched to a gene. Germline V gene data show CDR1 as WSHSY and CDR2 as SAAADI. CDR3 in amino acids: CASTSRQGASEQYF. Here the CDR3 DNA reads TGCGCCAGCACCTCCAGACAGGGGGCTTCCGAGCAGTACTTC.

This chain connects TRBV24-1 to TRBJ2-3; 7 bases align to TRBD1. The J segment lost 4 bases and the V segment lost 7 bases, leaving 10 bases of the junction unmatched. Per germline, CDR1 KGHDR and CDR2 SFDVKD. This CDR3 is 15 amino acids long. The CDR3, as DNA: TGTGCCACCAGCCCCACAGGGGCCCGGGCAGATACGCAGTATTTT. It encodes CATSPTGARADTQYF.

This sequence joins TRBV15 and TRBJ1-2; D uncertain. The CDR3 is made up of 17 amino acids. V was shortened by 0 bases and J by 0 bases, with 14 bases between the two germline ends. From germline, CDR1 is LNHNV and CDR2 YYDKDF (reference sequence). The DNA of the CDR3 is TGTGCCACCAGCAGAGATCGAGGGAAGTCCGCTAACTATGGCTACACCTTC. The encoded protein is CATSRDRGKSANYGYTF.

The chain is built from TRBV10-3 and TRBJ2-5; D is perhaps TRBD2 (5 bases). The CDR3 is 15 residues long. Looked up from germline, CDR1 is ENHRY and CDR2 is SYGVKD. Between the trimmed V and J ends, which lost 0 bases and 4 bases, there was a span of 12 bases. The CDR3 bases are TGTGCCATCAGTGAGTCGACCGGGATTGGAGAGACCCAGTACTTC. This gives the protein CAISESTGIGETQYF.

This CDR3 is CASSTGDSYNEQFF. As DNA, the CDR3 is TGTGCCAGCAGTACAGGAGACTCCTACAATGAGCAGTTCTTC. This sequence joins TRBV2 and TRBJ2-1; weak D call: TRBD1 (5 bases). Germline-derived CDR1 and CDR2 are SNHLY and FYNNEI. The CDR3 covers 14 residues. Trimming left V 5 bases short and J 0 bases short, with 8 bases between.

This sequence joins TRBV20-1 and TRBJ1-1, with D uncertain. V was trimmed by 3 bases and J by 4 bases, leaving 15 bases between them. The CDR3 runs 14 residues. Germline-derived CDR1 and CDR2 are DFQATT and SNEGSKA (reference sequence). CDR3 protein: CSASLAVMGTEAFF. In nucleotides, the CDR3 is TGCAGTGCTAGTCTTGCGGTTATGGGCACTGAAGCTTTCTTT.

This clonotype was seen just once. The gene calls are TRBV11-1 and TRBJ2-3; 11 bases match TRBD2. The CDR3 covers 16 residues. Germline CDR1 is SGHAT and CDR2 is FQDESV (reference sequence). V was clipped by 1 base and J by 8 bases; unmatched bases: 8. Here the CDR3 DNA reads TGTGCCAGCAGCTTAGTACTAGCGGGAGACATTGGTACGCAGTATTTT. It specifies CASSLVLAGDIGTQYF.

The sample holds a few counts of this clonotype. The chain links TRBV7-8 to TRBJ2-7; D ambiguous. The CDR3 length is 12 residues. The ends were cut back, 4 bases at V and 6 bases at J, with 10 bases in the middle. The germline V gene has CDR1 SGHVS and CDR2 FQNEAQ. The CDR3 bases are TGTGCCAGCAGCTCGGACCTCCCCGAGCAGTACTTC. Its protein product is CASSSDLPEQYF.

The chain is built from TRBV14 and TRBJ2-3; D is unresolved. CDR1 is SGHDN, CDR2 FVKESK, per germline. Between the trimmed V and J ends, which lost 5 bases and 11 bases, there was a span of 5 bases. This CDR3 comprises 9 residues. Here the CDR3 reads CASSRLQYF. CDR3 bases: TGTGCCAGCAGCAGACTGCAGTATTTT.